These 5 T cell receptor beta chains were all obtained from the same sample, sequenced in a study of cytomegalovirus exposure and HLA in healthy donors. PCR employed 60 Vbeta and 13 Jbeta primers. Method: immunoSEQ multiplex PCR; TCRdb's copy keeps in-frame clones and lacks some. This table has approximately 200,000 clones, more than 70% appearing once. The sample consisted of PBMCs. The receptors derive from a man aged 25 to 40 in good health and CMV-seropositive.

The chain links TRBV9 to TRBJ1-1; tentative D call: TRBD1 (6 bases). Trimming took off 3 bases at V and 5 bases at J, with 20 bases between the two ends. In germline, CDR1 is SGDLS, CDR2 YYNGEE. The CDR3 spans 16 residues. The DNA for the CDR3 is TGTGCCAGCAGCGCACTAGTGGGGGGGGCGGAAACTGAAGCTTTCTTT. Translation gives CASSALVGGAETEAFF.

The chain combines TRBV11-2 with TRBJ2-5; weak D call: TRBD2 (6 bases). Trimming left V 0 bases short and J 5 bases short, with 13 bases between. From germline, CDR1 is SGHAT and CDR2 FQNNGV. The CDR3 consists of 15 residues. The CDR3 nucleotides are TGTGCCAGCAGCTTAGATCTCGGAGGGCGGGAGACCCAGTACTTC. It translates to CASSLDLGGRETQYF. The whole variable domain, remainder taken from reference TRBV11-2 and TRBJ2-5, is EAGVAQSPRYKIIEKRQSVAFWCNPISGHATLYWYQQILGQGPKLLIQFQNNGVVDDSQLPKDRFSAERLKGVDSTLKIQPAKLEDSAVYLCASSLDLGGRETQYFGPGTRLLVL.

The chain carries TRBV7-2 and TRBJ2-3; 10 bases fit TRBD2. The CDR3 contains 15 residues. Per the germline V gene, CDR1 is SGHTA and CDR2 is FQGNSA. V lost 3 bases and J lost 6; bases outside the gene matches: 6. Here the CDR3 reads CASSLSGGALDTQYF. DNA for the CDR3: TGTGCCAGCAGCTTGAGCGGGGGGGCGCTGGATACGCAGTATTTT.

This sequence joins TRBV4-2 and TRBJ1-5; 8 bases match TRBD1. CDR1 and CDR2 (germline): LGHNA, YNFKEQ. V was pared by 4 bases and J by 5 bases, with 7 bases of the junction left unmatched. The CDR3 spans 15 residues. The CDR3 reads CASSRDGQGDQPQHF. The CDR3 DNA reads TGTGCCAGCAGCCGAGACGGACAGGGCGATCAGCCCCAGCATTTT.

The chain is built from TRBV7-2 and TRBJ1-4; D is unclear. The CDR3 loop spans 16 amino acids. Germline-derived CDR1 and CDR2 are SGHTA and FQGNSA. The V and J ends lost 4 bases and 4 bases respectively, with 16 bases between them. CDR3 residues: CASSSSREPVNEKLFF. The CDR3 coding sequence is TGTGCCAGCAGCTCGTCCCGGGAGCCCGTTAATGAAAAACTGTTTTTT.